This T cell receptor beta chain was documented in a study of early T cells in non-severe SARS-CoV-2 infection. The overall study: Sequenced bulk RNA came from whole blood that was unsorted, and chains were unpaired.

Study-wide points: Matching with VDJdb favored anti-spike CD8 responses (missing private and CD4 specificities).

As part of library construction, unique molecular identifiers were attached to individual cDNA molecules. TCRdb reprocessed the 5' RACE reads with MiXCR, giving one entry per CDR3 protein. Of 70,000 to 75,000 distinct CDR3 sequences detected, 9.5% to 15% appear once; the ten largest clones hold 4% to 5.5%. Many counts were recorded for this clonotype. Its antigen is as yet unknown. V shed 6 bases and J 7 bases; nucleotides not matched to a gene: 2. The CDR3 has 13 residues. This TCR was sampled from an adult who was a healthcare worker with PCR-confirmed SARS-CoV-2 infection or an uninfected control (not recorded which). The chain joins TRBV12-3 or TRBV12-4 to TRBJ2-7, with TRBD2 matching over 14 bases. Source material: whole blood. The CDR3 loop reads CASRWTSGREQYF. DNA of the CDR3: TGTGCCAGCAGATGGACTAGCGGGAGGGAGCAGTACTTC.